This T cell receptor beta chain derives from a study of shared clonotypes between healthy human individuals. Study overall: A few men and two women, aged 18 to 49, were donors. Every donor yielded three CD4 naive, three CD4 memory, two CD8 naive and one CD8 memory plate.

Comment on this clone: Its target is unknown.

General observations from the study: Sampling used blood alone; tissue repertoires probably differ.

Naive CD8 populations comprised CD45RO-negative cells positively selected for CCR7, excluding terminally differentiated effector memory CD45RA+ cells. The authors loaded 200 ng DNA, about 30,000 T cell genomes, into sorted-subset replicate PCRs. Measured with immunoSEQ multiplex PCR; TCRdb has only the in-frame clones, and not every one. The top ten clones hold approximately 1.2% of a sample with millions of clones, about 95% of them seen once. The V gene lost 6 bases and the J gene lost 2 bases, with 13 bases spanning the gap. The CDR3 length is 14 residues. CDR1 is MNHNY, CDR2 SVGAGI, per germline (reference sequence).

This clonotype was obtained from a man younger than 35 in good health. The sequenced sample was naive CD8+ T cells sorted from blood. V gene TRBV6-6 combines with J gene TRBJ1-1; D call uncertain. The chain's CDR3 is CASSLFRANTEAFF. In nucleotides, the CDR3 is TGTGCCAGCAGCCTTTTTAGAGCAAACACTGAAGCTTTCTTT.